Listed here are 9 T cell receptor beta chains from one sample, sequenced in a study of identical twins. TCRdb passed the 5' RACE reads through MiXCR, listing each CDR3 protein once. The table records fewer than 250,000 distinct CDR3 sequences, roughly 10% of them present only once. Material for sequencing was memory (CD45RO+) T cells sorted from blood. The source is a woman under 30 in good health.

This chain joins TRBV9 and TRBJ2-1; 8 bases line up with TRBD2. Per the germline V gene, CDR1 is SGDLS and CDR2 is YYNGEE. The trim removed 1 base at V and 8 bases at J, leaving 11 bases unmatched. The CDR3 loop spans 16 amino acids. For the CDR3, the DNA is TGTGCCAGCAGCGTATCTCGCGGGAGGACCTATGATGAGCAGTTCTTC. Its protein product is CASSVSRGRTYDEQFF.

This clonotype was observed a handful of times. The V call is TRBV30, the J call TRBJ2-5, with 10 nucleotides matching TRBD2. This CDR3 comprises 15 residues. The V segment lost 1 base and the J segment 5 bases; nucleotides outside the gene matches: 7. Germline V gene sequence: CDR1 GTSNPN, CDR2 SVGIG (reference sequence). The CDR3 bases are TGTGCCTGGAGTGGTGATAGCGGGAGGAGTGAGACCCAGTACTTC. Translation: CAWSGDSGRSETQYF.

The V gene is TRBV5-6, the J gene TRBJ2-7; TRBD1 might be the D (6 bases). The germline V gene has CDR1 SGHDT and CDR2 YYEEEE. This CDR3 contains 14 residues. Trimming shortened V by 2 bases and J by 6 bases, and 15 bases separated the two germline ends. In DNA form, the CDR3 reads TGTGCCAGCAGCTTCCTCGACAGGAGCGGCGAGCAGTACTTC. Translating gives CASSFLDRSGEQYF.

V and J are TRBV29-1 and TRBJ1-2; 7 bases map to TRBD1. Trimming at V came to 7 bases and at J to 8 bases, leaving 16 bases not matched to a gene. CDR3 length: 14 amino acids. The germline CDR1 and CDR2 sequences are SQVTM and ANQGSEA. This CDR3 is CSAKRQGLYQGYTF. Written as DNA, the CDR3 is TGCAGCGCTAAGCGACAGGGCCTCTATCAAGGCTACACCTTC.

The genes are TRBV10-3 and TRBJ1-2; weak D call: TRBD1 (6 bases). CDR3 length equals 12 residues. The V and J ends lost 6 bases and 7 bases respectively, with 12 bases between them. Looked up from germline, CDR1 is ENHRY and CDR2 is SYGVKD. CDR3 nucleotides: TGTGCCATCAGGGGGACAATGGCTGGCTACACCTTC. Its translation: CAIRGTMAGYTF.

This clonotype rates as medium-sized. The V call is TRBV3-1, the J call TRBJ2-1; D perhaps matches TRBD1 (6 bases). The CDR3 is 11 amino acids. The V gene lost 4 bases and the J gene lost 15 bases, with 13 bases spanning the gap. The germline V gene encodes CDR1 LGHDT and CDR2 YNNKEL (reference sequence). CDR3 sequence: CASSPGAGVFF. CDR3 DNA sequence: TGTGCCAGCAGCCCCGGCGCAGGGGTGTTCTTC.

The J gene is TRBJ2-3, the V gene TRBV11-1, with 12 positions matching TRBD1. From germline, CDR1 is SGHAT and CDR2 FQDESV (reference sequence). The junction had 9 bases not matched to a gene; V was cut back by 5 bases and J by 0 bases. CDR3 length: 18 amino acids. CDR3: CASSPRDRGRGSTDTQYF. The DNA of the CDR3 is TGTGCCAGCAGCCCCCGGGACAGGGGGCGAGGTAGCACAGATACGCAGTATTTT.

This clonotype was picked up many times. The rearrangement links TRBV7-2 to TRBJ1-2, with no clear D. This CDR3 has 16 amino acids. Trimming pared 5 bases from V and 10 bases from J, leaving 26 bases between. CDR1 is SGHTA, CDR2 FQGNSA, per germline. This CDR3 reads CASSLEIGRGFGNYTF. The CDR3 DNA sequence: TGTGCCAGCAGCCTGGAGATTGGACGGGGATTTGGGAACTACACCTTC.

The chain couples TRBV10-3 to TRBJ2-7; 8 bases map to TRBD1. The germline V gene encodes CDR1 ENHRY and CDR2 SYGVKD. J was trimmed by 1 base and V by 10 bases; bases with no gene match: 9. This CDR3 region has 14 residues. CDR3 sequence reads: CATRQGTASYEQYF. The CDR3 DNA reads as TGTGCCACCCGACAGGGGACGGCTTCCTACGAGCAGTACTTC.